Shown below are 20 T cell receptor beta chains from a single sample sequenced in a study of CD8+ T cells in alopecia areata. Reverse transcribed after extraction, RNA yielded cDNA as the sequencing template. This table comes from immunoSEQ multiplex PCR, and its TCRdb copy is limited to in-frame clones, with some not included. The sample comprises roughly 250,000 clones, about two thirds of which are singletons, and around 1.2% rests with the top ten. The sample consisted of CD4+ T cells sorted from blood, taken at week 0. All receptors come from a human donor with alopecia areata.

This clone is a singleton in its sample. The chain links TRBV27 to TRBJ1-2; perhaps TRBD1 as D (6 bases). Between the trimmed V and J ends, which lost 6 bases and 8 bases, there was a span of 22 bases. This CDR3 spans 15 amino acids. Germline V gene sequence: CDR1 MNHEY, CDR2 SMNVEV (reference sequence). Here the CDR3 DNA reads TGTGCCAGCAGCTTACAGGGAAGGGTTTATGAAGGCTACACCTTC. Translated: CASSLQGRVYEGYTF.

The rearrangement joins TRBV29-1 to TRBJ2-7, with D perhaps matching TRBD1 (6 bases). The length of the CDR3 is 14 residues. The germline CDR1 and CDR2 sequences are SQVTM and ANQGSEA. The V end was cut by 4 bases, the J end by 3 bases, with 16 bases between. The CDR3 nucleotides read TGCAGCGTTGTCATTGTTGGCAGGGGCTACGAGCAGTACTTC. It translates to CSVVIVGRGYEQYF.

In its sample, this clone was seen a few times. The chain uses TRBV29-1 and TRBJ2-1, with 7 positions matching TRBD2. Losses at the gene ends were 7 bases for V and 6 bases for J; bases not matched to a gene: 6. The germline V gene encodes CDR1 SQVTM and CDR2 ANQGSEA. This CDR3 is 12 amino acids long. CDR3 nucleotides: TGCAGCGGGAAGACGGGGGGCAATGAGCAGTTCTTC. It specifies CSGKTGGNEQFF.

CDR3: CASSSQGYQETQYF. CDR3 sequence (DNA): TGTGCCAGCAGCTCGCAGGGGTACCAAGAGACCCAGTACTTC. V usage is TRBV5-6 and J usage is TRBJ2-5; D perhaps matches TRBD1 (6 bases). Per germline, CDR1 SGHDT and CDR2 YYEEEE. The CDR3 is 14 residues long. Trimming pared 3 bases from V and 0 bases from J, leaving 9 bases between.

Comments on this clone: This sample includes further DNA sequences coding for the same CDR3. The chain links TRBV29-1 to TRBJ1-1; unclear D gene. The CDR3 spans 13 residues. Germline CDR1 reads SQVTM; CDR2 reads ANQGSEA. V gave up 4 bases and J gave up 0 bases, with 9 bases separating them. The CDR3 DNA reads as TGCAGCGTTGTAAACCGGCTGAACACTGAAGCTTTCTTT. Protein product: CSVVNRLNTEAFF.

A note on this clone: Other nucleotide sequences in the sample specify the same CDR3. The V and J genes are TRBV29-1 and TRBJ1-2; D not resolved. The germline CDR1 and CDR2 sequences are SQVTM and ANQGSEA. V shed 4 bases and J shed 5 bases, with 8 bases lying between them. The CDR3 sequence is 11 residues long. The CDR3 sequence: CSVVVGYGYTF. In nucleotides, the CDR3 is TGCAGCGTTGTAGTAGGGTATGGCTACACCTTC.

The chain recombines TRBV9 with TRBJ2-5, with 9 bases fitting TRBD1. Trimming removed 0 bases from V and 2 bases from J; junction bases left unmatched: 5. The CDR3 contains 16 residues. CDR1 and CDR2 (germline): SGDLS, YYNGEE. The CDR3 region is CASSVEDRGWQETQYF. The CDR3 DNA reads as TGTGCCAGCAGCGTAGAAGACAGGGGGTGGCAAGAGACCCAGTACTTC.

The gene calls are TRBV6-1 and TRBJ1-6, with 8 bases lining up with TRBD1. The CDR3 has 14 residues. Germline CDR1 and CDR2: MNHNS and SASEGT. V was clipped by 1 base and J by 10 bases; unmatched bases: 3. In DNA, the CDR3 is TGTGCCAGCAGTGAAGACGACAGGGGATCACCCCTCCACTTT. Protein sequence: CASSEDDRGSPLHF.

For this clone: Additional DNA sequences in this sample encode the identical CDR3. The rearrangement joins TRBV2 to TRBJ1-2, with no clear D. V lost 5 bases and J lost 2, with 6 bases in between. From germline, CDR1 is SNHLY and CDR2 FYNNEI. The CDR3 consists of 12 residues. CDR3: CASSPGNYGYTF. DNA of the CDR3: TGTGCCAGCAGTCCAGGAAACTATGGCTACACCTTC.

The chain recombines TRBV29-1 with TRBJ2-7, with D possibly TRBD1 on 5 matching bases. V lost 7 bases to trimming and J lost 4 bases, with 14 bases between them. The germline gives CDR1 SQVTM, CDR2 ANQGSEA. The CDR3 extends over 12 amino acids. The CDR3 is CSGGDSLYEQYF. DNA for the CDR3: TGCAGCGGGGGTGACAGCCTGTACGAGCAGTACTTC.

This clone has more than one count but fewer than ten. This chain joins TRBV29-1 and TRBJ1-2, with D uncertain. This CDR3 has 11 amino acids. The V gene lost 2 bases and the J gene lost 5 bases, with 6 bases spanning the gap. Germline-derived CDR1 and CDR2 are SQVTM and ANQGSEA. The CDR3 DNA sequence: TGCAGCGTTGAAACAATTTATGGCTACACCTTC. Amino acid sequence: CSVETIYGYTF. The full variable domain, in which reference TRBV29-1 and TRBJ1-2 provide the parts outside the CDR3, is SAVISQKPSRDICQRGTSLTIQCQVDSQVTMMFWYRQQPGQSLTLIATANQGSEATYESGFVIDKFPISRPNLTFSTLTVSNMSPEDSSIYLCSVETIYGYTFGSGTRLTVV.

The chain employs TRBV5-1 and TRBJ2-2; 8 bases fit TRBD1. This CDR3 is built from 17 residues. J was trimmed by 5 bases and V by 4 bases; bases with no gene match: 13. The germline V gene encodes CDR1 SGHRS and CDR2 YFSETQ. CDR3 nucleotide sequence: TGCGCCAGCAGCCGCCGTGGGGGACAGGACAGTACCGGGGAGCTGTTTTTT. It is translated as CASSRRGGQDSTGELFF.

This clone has only a few counts. V usage is TRBV30 and J usage is TRBJ1-1; 8 positions match TRBD1. The CDR3 is 15 amino acids. V lost 2 bases to trimming and J lost 5 bases; unmatched junction nucleotides: 10. Germline V gene sequence: CDR1 GTSNPN, CDR2 SVGIG (reference sequence). CDR3 residues: CAWSRSGGEGTEAFF. The CDR3 DNA is TGTGCCTGGAGTCGTTCAGGGGGCGAGGGTACTGAAGCTTTCTTT.

This clone was seen only a few times. The CDR3 spells CSVARRGSGELFF. The CDR3 nucleotides read TGCAGCGTTGCGCGCAGGGGCAGCGGGGAGCTGTTTTTT. The chain has TRBV29-1 and TRBJ2-2; D might be TRBD1 (6 bases). Looked up from germline, CDR1 is SQVTM and CDR2 is ANQGSEA. The CDR3 runs to 13 residues. Trimming shortened V by 4 bases and J by 7 bases, and 13 bases separated the two germline ends.

This chain links TRBV29-1 with TRBJ2-3, with unresolved D. CDR3 length equals 13 residues. Trimming shortened V by 6 bases and J by 3 bases, and 13 bases separated the two germline ends. The germline gives CDR1 SQVTM, CDR2 ANQGSEA. The CDR3 here is CSVVTRGTDTQYF. CDR3 nucleotides: TGCAGCGTCGTGACCCGTGGAACAGATACGCAGTATTTT.

V usage is TRBV30 and J usage is TRBJ1-1, with D tentatively TRBD1 (6 bases). Trimming pared 2 bases from V and 6 bases from J, leaving 10 bases between. The CDR3 is 12 amino acids. Germline-derived CDR1 and CDR2 are GTSNPN and SVGIG (reference sequence). The CDR3 DNA reads TGTGCCTGGAGTACAGGGATATCTGAAGCTTTCTTT. Translated, it gives CAWSTGISEAFF. Full variable domain (remainder filled in from reference TRBV30 and TRBJ1-1): SQTIHQWPATLVQPVGSPLSLECTVEGTSNPNLYWYRQAAGRGLQLLFYSVGIGQISSEVPQNLSASRPQDRQFILSSKKLLLSDSGFYLCAWSTGISEAFFGQGTRLTVV.

The chain is built from TRBV28 and TRBJ1-5; weak D call: TRBD1 (6 bases). With 5 bases removed from V and 3 bases from J, the gap between germline ends came to 17 bases. The CDR3 extends over 16 amino acids. Germline V gene data show CDR1 as MDHEN and CDR2 as SYDVKM. The CDR3 DNA reads as TGTGCCAGCAGTACGCACAGGGCCCTTTACAATCAGCCCCAGCATTTT. This gives the protein CASSTHRALYNQPQHF.

J is TRBJ1-1 and V is TRBV5-6; 7 bases are a match to TRBD1. The V gene's germline CDR1 is SGHDT and CDR2 YYEEEE. With 3 bases clipped from V and 2 bases from J, the junction kept 1 base outside the gene matches. CDR3 size: 13 residues. The CDR3 bases are TGTGCCAGCAGCTACAGGGGAAACACTGAAGCTTTCTTT. Its protein product is CASSYRGNTEAFF.

This clone was seen a few times. V and J are TRBV5-6 and TRBJ2-4, with D unresolved. CDR1 SGHDT and CDR2 YYEEEE come from the germline V gene. The CDR3 runs to 12 residues. V gave up 4 bases and J gave up 12 bases, with 14 bases separating them. The CDR3 coding sequence is TGTGCCAGCAGCCTCGTTGGGCGAGATCAGTACTTC. Translation: CASSLVGRDQYF.

The genes are TRBV30 and TRBJ1-2, with 8 bases lining up with TRBD1. The J segment lost 4 bases and the V segment lost 5 bases, leaving 3 bases of the junction unmatched. The CDR3 has 12 amino acids. From germline, CDR1 is GTSNPN and CDR2 SVGIG (reference sequence). The CDR3 loop is CAWLTGVYGYTF. CDR3 coding DNA: TGTGCCTGGTTGACAGGGGTCTATGGCTACACCTTC.